Listed here are 5 T cell receptor beta chains from one sample, sequenced in a study of cytomegalovirus exposure and HLA in healthy donors. The PCR used 60 Vbeta and 13 Jbeta primers. This table comes from immunoSEQ multiplex PCR, and its TCRdb copy is limited to in-frame clones, with some not included. Counted here are 150,000 to 200,000 clones, about 75% occurring once; the ten biggest clones make up approximately 6%. Sample: PBMCs. Receptors were obtained from a man in his forties or fifties in good health and CMV-seropositive.

The rearrangement uses TRBV18 and TRBJ1-2, with D tentatively TRBD1 (6 bases). The CDR3 consists of 13 residues. V shed 2 bases and J shed 3 bases, with 7 bases lying between them. Germline V gene sequence: CDR1 KGHSH, CDR2 LQKENI. The CDR3 protein is CASSPGTHYGYTF. The CDR3 nucleotides are TGTGCCAGCTCACCAGGGACACACTATGGCTACACCTTC.

This chain joins TRBV5-1 and TRBJ2-1, with TRBD2 identical over 10 bases. V was clipped by 0 bases and J by 8 bases; unmatched bases: 8. This CDR3 is 16 amino acids long. The germline V gene has CDR1 SGHRS and CDR2 YFSETQ. The chain's CDR3 is CASSLGAAGGGDEQFF. The CDR3 bases are TGCGCCAGCAGCTTGGGAGCAGCGGGAGGGGGGGATGAGCAGTTCTTC.

The CDR3 loop reads CASSSRPYEQYF. The CDR3 nucleotides read TGTGCCAGCAGCTCCCGTCCCTACGAGCAGTACTTC. The chain carries TRBV7-2 and TRBJ2-7; D is unclear. V was shortened by 4 bases and J by 2 bases, with 6 bases between the two germline ends. The CDR3 totals 12 residues. CDR1 SGHTA and CDR2 FQGNSA come from the germline V gene.

The CDR3 reads CASSLAGRQHGYTF. In nucleotides, the CDR3 is TGTGCCAGCAGCTTAGCTGGTAGACAGCACGGCTACACCTTC. The chain joins TRBV7-9 to TRBJ1-2; perhaps TRBD1 as D (5 bases). V was shortened by 0 bases and J by 8 bases, with 13 bases between the two germline ends. The CDR3 extends over 14 amino acids. Germline assignment: CDR1 SEHNR and CDR2 FQNEAQ (reference sequence).

This sequence joins TRBV6-5 and TRBJ1-1; weak D call: TRBD1 (5 bases). The germline V gene encodes CDR1 MNHEY and CDR2 SVGAGI. The CDR3 length is 15 residues. Between the trimmed V and J ends, which lost 7 bases and 3 bases, there was a span of 18 bases. CDR3 nucleotide sequence: TGTGCCAGCAAACAGGCCCTCGGGGGGGACACTGAAGCTTTCTTT. Residues: CASKQALGGDTEAFF.